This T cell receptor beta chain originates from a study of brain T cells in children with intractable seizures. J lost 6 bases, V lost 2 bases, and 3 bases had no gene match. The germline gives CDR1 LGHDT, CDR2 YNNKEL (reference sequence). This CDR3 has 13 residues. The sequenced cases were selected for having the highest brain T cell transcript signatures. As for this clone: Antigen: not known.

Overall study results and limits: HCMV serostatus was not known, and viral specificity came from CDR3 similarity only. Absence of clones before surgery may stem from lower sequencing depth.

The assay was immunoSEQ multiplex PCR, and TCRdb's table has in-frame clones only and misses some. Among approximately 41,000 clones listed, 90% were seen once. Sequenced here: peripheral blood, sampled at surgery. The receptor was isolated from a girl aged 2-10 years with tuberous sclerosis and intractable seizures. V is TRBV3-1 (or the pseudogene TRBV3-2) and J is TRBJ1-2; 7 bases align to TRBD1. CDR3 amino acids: CASSQQDRHGYTF. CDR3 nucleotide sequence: TGTGCCAGCAGCCAACAGGACAGGCATGGCTACACCTTC.